The 5 T cell receptor beta chains listed next were all sequenced from one sample in a study of blood T cell repertoires in COVID-19. Clones were read by immunoSEQ multiplex PCR, and TCRdb kept only the in-frame ones, dropping some. The sample lists about 200,000 clones, around 84% occurring once. Sequencing input: peripheral blood. These receptors all come from a woman older than 75 with acute or convalescent COVID-19.

The chain is built from TRBV25-1 and TRBJ2-1; 10 bases align to TRBD2. CDR3 length: 16 amino acids. Germline CDR1 MGHDK, CDR2 SYGVNS. After removal of 2 bases from V and 7 bases from J, the junction contained 8 bases not matched to a gene. CDR3 protein: CASSEIWASGSNEQFF. Written as DNA, the CDR3 is TGTGCCAGCAGTGAAATTTGGGCTAGCGGGAGTAATGAGCAGTTCTTC.

This chain links TRBV14 with TRBJ1-1, with 7 bases aligning to TRBD1. The trim removed 4 bases at V and 1 base at J, leaving 6 bases unmatched. The CDR3 is made up of 15 amino acids. The germline CDR1 and CDR2 sequences are SGHDN and FVKESK. In nucleotides, the CDR3 is TGTGCCAGCAGCCGCCAGACAGGGCCGAACACTGAAGCTTTCTTT. Protein product: CASSRQTGPNTEAFF. The full variable domain, with the rest looked up from reference TRBV14 and TRBJ1-1, is EAGVTQFPSHSVIEKGQTVTLRCDPISGHDNLYWYRRVMGKEIKFLLHFVKESKQDESGMPNNRFLAERTGGTYSTLKVQPAELEDSGVYFCASSRQTGPNTEAFFGQGTRLTVV.

V usage is TRBV7-9 and J usage is TRBJ2-5; D possibly corresponds to TRBD2 (7 bases). Germline values: CDR1 SEHNR, CDR2 FQNEAQ (reference sequence). V was trimmed by 7 bases and J by 5 bases, leaving 20 bases between them. CDR3 length: 15 residues. The chain's CDR3 is CASNPGGGRGETQYF. CDR3 nucleotides: TGTGCCAGCAACCCCGGGGGCGGGAGAGGGGAGACCCAGTACTTC.

The CDR3 DNA sequence: TGCGCCAGCCTACCGGACAGGAACACCGGGGAGCTGTTTTTT. It specifies CASLPDRNTGELFF. The gene calls are TRBV5-1 and TRBJ2-2; the D gene is possibly TRBD1 (6 bases). The germline V gene has CDR1 SGHRS and CDR2 YFSETQ. This CDR3 has 14 amino acids. Trimming removed 7 bases from V and 1 base from J, with 11 bases in between.

The rearrangement joins TRBV6-2 or TRBV6-3 to TRBJ1-1; 9 nucleotides line up with TRBD1. From germline, CDR1 is MNHEY and CDR2 SVGEGT. This CDR3 region has 15 residues. After removal of 3 bases from V and 12 bases from J, the junction contained 14 bases not matched to a gene. The CDR3 nucleotides are TGTGCCAGCAGTTATGGGACAGGGTCACCGGCGGTGTCTTTCTTT. It is translated as CASSYGTGSPAVSFF.